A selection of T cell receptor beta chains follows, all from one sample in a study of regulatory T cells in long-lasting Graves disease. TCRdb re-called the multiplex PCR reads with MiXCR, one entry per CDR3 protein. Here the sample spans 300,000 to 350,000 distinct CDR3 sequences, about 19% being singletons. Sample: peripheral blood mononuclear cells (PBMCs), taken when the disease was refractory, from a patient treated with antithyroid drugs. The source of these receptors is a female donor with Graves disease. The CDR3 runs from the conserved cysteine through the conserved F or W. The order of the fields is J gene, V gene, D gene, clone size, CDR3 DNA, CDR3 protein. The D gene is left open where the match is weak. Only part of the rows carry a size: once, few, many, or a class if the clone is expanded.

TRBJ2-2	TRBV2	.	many	TGTGCCAGCAGTGTAACCCCTCTGGCCGGGGAGCTGTTTTTT	CASSVTPLAGELFF
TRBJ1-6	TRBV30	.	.	TGTGCCTGGACCCGGGGGGGAGCTTATAATTCACCCCTCCACTTT	CAWTRGGAYNSPLHF
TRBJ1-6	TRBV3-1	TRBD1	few	TGTGCCAGCAGCCTGGGACAGACCACCAATTCACCCCTCCACTTT	CASSLGQTTNSPLHF
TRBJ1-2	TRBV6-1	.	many	TGTGCCAGCAGTACCGCCCCGGGGCTCTATGGCTACACCTTC	CASSTAPGLYGYTF
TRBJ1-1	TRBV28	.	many	TGTGCCAGCACCCACGGGGGGGGGATGAACACTGAAGCTTTCTTT	CASTHGGGMNTEAFF
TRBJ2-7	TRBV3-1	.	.	TGTGCCAGCAGCCCCGCAACGGGACCCTACTACGAGCAGTACTTC	CASSPATGPYYEQYF
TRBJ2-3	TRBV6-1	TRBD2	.	TGTGCCAGCAGTGCACTAGCGGGAGCTACAGATACGCAGTATTTT	CASSALAGATDTQYF
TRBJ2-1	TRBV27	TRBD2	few	TGTGCCAGCAGTTTAACCGCGGCGGGGGGGCCAAATGAGCAGTTCTTC	CASSLTAAGGPNEQFF
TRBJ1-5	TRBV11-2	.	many	TGTGCCAGCAGCTTAGTAGGGGCTCGCGGTCAGCCCCAGCATTTT	CASSLVGARGQPQHF
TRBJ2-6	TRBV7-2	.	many	TGTGCCAGCAGCTTAGAAGGACACCTTAGCTCTGGGGCCAACGTCCTGACTTTC	CASSLEGHLSSGANVLTF
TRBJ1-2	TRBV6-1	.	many	TGTGCCAGCAGTGAAGGGGGGTTCTATGGCTACACCTTC	CASSEGGFYGYTF
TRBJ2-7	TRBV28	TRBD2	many	TGTGCCAGCAGACTGACTAGCGGGGGATACGAGCAGTACTTC	CASRLTSGGYEQYF
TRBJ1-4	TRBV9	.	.	TGTGCCAGCAGCAGAAGTTACGGGGGGATCGATGAAAAACTGTTTTTT	CASSRSYGGIDEKLFF
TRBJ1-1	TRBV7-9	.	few	TGTGCCAGCAGGGGCAACCGATACATGAACACTGAAGCTTTCTTT	CASRGNRYMNTEAFF
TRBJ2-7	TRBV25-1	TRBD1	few	TGTGCCAGCACGGGACAGGAAACCTACGAGCAGTACTTC	CASTGQETYEQYF
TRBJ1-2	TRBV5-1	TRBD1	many	TGCGCCAGCAGGCCCGGGACAGAGACTACTAACTATGGCTACACCTTC	CASRPGTETTNYGYTF